This section outlines one T cell receptor (beta chain) sequence together with its context. The antigen remains undetermined. The CDR3 end falls 3 residues outside the read, so it is completed with the germline J gene. Assay used: immunoSEQ multiplex PCR; TCRdb lists only in-frame clones, some missing. The sample table sets out some 41,000 clones. The data stem from a study of T cells in women clearing cervical HPV infection. V was pared by 4 bases and J by 9 bases, with 13 bases between. Germline-derived CDR1 and CDR2 are SGHAT and FQNNGV. CDR3 length: 14 residues. Findings of the study overall: Repertoire richness, not evenness, was significantly elevated in CIN3+ cases versus controls.

The sample taken for sequencing was blood buffy coat. V usage is TRBV11-2 and J usage is TRBJ1-6; TRBD1 might be the D (5 bases). The source of this sequence is a woman between 18 and 69 years old with a cervical HPV16 infection that either progressed to CIN3+ or cleared (not recorded which). CDR3 region: CASSSGGSGSPLHF. Incomplete CDR3 DNA: TGTGCCAGCAGCTCCGGGGGATCTGGTTCACCC.